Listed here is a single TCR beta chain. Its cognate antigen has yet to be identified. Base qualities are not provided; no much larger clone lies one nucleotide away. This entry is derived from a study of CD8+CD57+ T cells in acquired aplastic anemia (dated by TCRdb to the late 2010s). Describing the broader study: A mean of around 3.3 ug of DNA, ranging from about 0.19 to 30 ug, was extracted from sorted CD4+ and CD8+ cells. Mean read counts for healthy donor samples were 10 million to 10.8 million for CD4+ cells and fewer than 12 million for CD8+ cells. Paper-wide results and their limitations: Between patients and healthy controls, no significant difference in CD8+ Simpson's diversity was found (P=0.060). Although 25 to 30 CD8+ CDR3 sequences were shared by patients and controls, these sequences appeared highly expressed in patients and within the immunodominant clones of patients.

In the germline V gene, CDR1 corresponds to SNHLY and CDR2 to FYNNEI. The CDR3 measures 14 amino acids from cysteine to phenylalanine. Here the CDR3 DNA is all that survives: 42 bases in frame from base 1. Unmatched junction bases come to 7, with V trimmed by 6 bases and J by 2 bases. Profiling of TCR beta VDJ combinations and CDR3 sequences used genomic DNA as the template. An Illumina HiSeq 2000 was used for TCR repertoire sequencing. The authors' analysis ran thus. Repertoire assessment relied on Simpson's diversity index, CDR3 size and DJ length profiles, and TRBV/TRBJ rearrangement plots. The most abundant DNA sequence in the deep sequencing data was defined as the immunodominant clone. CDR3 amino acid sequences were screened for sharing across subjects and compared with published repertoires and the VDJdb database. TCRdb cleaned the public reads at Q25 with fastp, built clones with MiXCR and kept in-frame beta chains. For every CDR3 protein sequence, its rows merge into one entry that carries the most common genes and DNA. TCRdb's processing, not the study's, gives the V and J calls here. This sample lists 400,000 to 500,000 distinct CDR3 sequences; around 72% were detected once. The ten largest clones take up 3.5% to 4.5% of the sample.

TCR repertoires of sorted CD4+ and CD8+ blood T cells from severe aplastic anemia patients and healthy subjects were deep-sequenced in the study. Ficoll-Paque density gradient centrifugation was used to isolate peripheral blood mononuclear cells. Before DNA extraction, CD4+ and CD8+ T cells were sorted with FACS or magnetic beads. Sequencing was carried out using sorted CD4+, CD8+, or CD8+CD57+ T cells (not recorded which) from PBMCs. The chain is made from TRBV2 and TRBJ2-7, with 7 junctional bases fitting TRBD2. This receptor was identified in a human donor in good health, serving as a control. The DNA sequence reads TGTGCCAGCAGCTTCGGAGGGAGGGCCTACGAGCAGTACTTC. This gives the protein CASSFGGRAYEQYF.